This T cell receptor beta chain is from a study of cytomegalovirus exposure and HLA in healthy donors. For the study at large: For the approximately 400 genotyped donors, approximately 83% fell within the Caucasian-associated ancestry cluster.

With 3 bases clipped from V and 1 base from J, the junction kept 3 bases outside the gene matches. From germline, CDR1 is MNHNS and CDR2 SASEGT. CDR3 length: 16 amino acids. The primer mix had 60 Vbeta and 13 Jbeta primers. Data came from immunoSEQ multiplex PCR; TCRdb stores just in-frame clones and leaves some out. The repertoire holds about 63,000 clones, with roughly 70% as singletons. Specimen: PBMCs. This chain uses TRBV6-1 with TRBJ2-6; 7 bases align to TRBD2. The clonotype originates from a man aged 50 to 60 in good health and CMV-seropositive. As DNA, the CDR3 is TGTGCCAGCAGTGAGGGGGGGTATTCTGGGGCCAACGTCCTGACTTTC. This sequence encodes CASSEGGYSGANVLTF.